This TCR beta chain was captured by sequencing in a study of blood T cell repertoires in COVID-19. The CDR3 runs 15 residues. Per the germline V gene, CDR1 is SGHVS and CDR2 is FNYEAQ. Trimming shortened V by 6 bases and J by 4 bases, and 16 bases separated the two germline ends. This clone was observed once. Generated by immunoSEQ multiplex PCR, the TCRdb table keeps only in-frame clones and is missing some. The data contain about 480,000 clones, approximately 89% of them seen just once; the ten biggest clones take up roughly 0.92%. This chain uses TRBV7-6 with TRBJ2-1; TRBD2 is a possible D gene (6 bases). The clonotype was recovered from a man between 18 and 35 years old with COVID-19, enrolled during active disease. Sequencing used peripheral blood. CDR3 in DNA: TGTGCCAGCAGATCTCCGGGAGAGGGGTACAATGAGCAGTTCTTC. Amino acid sequence: CASRSPGEGYNEQFF.